These 5 T cell receptor beta chains came from one sample sequenced in a study of blood T cell repertoires in COVID-19. Produced via immunoSEQ multiplex PCR; TCRdb's table is partial and in-frame only. The sample carries roughly 100,000 clones, around 92% recorded once. Specimen: peripheral blood. The receptors here all came from a woman aged 60 to 75 with acute or convalescent COVID-19.

This clone was seen a few times. The chain employs TRBV6-5 and TRBJ1-6; TRBD1 aligns across 9 bases. The CDR3 totals 15 residues. Germline-derived CDR1 and CDR2 are MNHEY and SVGAGI. V shed 0 bases and J 9 bases; nucleotides not matched to a gene: 3. CDR3: CASSYSDRGSSPLHF. The CDR3 nucleotides read TGTGCCAGCAGTTACTCGGACAGGGGAAGTTCACCCCTCCACTTT.

The chain recombines TRBV6-1 with TRBJ1-5; a weak D match, TRBD1 (5 bases). This CDR3 is built from 14 residues. The germline V gene encodes CDR1 MNHNS and CDR2 SASEGT. V was cut by 1 base and J by 7 bases, with 11 bases left in between. Here the CDR3 DNA reads TGTGCCAGCAGTGAAGGGCAGGGAAGACAGCCCCAGCATTTT. This translates into CASSEGQGRQPQHF.

This sequence joins TRBV4-1 and TRBJ2-5; 10 bases fit TRBD2. CDR1 and CDR2 (germline): MGHRA, YSYEKL. V shed 4 bases and J 1 base; nucleotides not matched to a gene: 9. The CDR3 runs to 17 residues. This chain's CDR3 is CASSRGAGTSAQETQYF. CDR3 DNA sequence: TGCGCCAGCAGCCGCGGGGCCGGGACTAGCGCCCAAGAGACCCAGTACTTC.

The chain joins TRBV29-1 to TRBJ1-6; no firm D call. The CDR3 sequence is 13 residues long. Germline-derived CDR1 and CDR2 are SQVTM and ANQGSEA. The V end was cut by 4 bases, the J end by 9 bases, with 13 bases between. The CDR3 reads CSVVPTAGSPLHF. The CDR3 region has the DNA TGCAGCGTTGTACCTACTGCCGGTTCACCCCTCCACTTT.

This sequence joins TRBV11-3 and TRBJ2-1, with 7 bases that match TRBD2. The CDR3 covers 15 residues. Germline V gene lookup returns CDR1 SGHNT and CDR2 YENEEA. V shed 5 bases and J 6 bases; nucleotides not matched to a gene: 10. The CDR3 DNA is TGTGCCAGCAGCCCCACGGGGGGTAGCCGCAATGAGCAGTTCTTC. It yields the protein CASSPTGGSRNEQFF.